This T cell receptor beta chain emerged from a study of T cells after yellow fever vaccination. Findings and limits, study-wide: On re-exposure, the response was weaker but peaked faster, at day 5 versus 15. FACS-sorted repertoires could harbor abundant contaminating bulk-population clonotypes.

Researchers made TCR cDNA using 5'RACE template switching, and this step added a universal primer site and UMIs. MiXCR, run by TCRdb on the 5' RACE reads, gives a single entry per CDR3 protein. Of hundreds of thousands of distinct CDR3 sequences in the sample, around 4% were seen once. The germline V gene encodes CDR1 MNHEY and CDR2 SMNVEV (reference sequence). This CDR3 comprises 13 residues. V lost 0 bases and J 4 bases, leaving 6 bases between the germline ends. In this sample, this clonotype turned up many times. The antigen is undetermined. This receptor was taken from a man between 18 and 29 years old who received the YFV17D yellow fever vaccine. Sequenced material: PBMCs, taken on the day of the yellow fever booster vaccination. The chain uses TRBV27 and TRBJ1-2; a weak D match, TRBD1 (6 bases). Written as DNA, the CDR3 is TGTGCCAGCAGTTTATCGGGGGCCTATGGCTACACCTTC. Residues: CASSLSGAYGYTF.